The present entry profiles one T cell receptor beta chain with its context. The junction had 6 bases not matched to a gene; V was cut back by 5 bases and J by 0 bases. This CDR3 is built from 16 residues. Germline V gene lookup returns CDR1 SGHRS and CDR2 YFSETQ. Repertoires were generated with immunoSEQ multiplex PCR, while TCRdb's copy carries only in-frame clones and drops some. The table shows some 79,000 clones, with roughly 87% occurring only once. This sample was included in a study of control samples from healthy donors and cancer patients. The chain recombines TRBV5-1 with TRBJ1-3; 9 bases align to TRBD1. The specimen was blood. The receptor was isolated from a woman in her forties or fifties in good health. The CDR3 is CASSPGTGLSGNTIYF. DNA for the CDR3: TGCGCCAGCAGTCCCGGGACAGGGCTCTCTGGAAACACCATATATTTT.